A single sample gave rise to the 9 T cell receptor beta chains below, sequenced in a study of T cells in Graves' hyperthyroidism and ophthalmopathy (dated by TCRdb to about 2019). Receptor amplification or capture employed multiplex PCR. Sequencing was carried out with an Illumina HiSeq 2000. Amplification of TCR beta CDR3 regions was carried out from RNA transcripts. The TCR CDR3 was subjected to a first round of RT-PCR using the HTBI primer set and the Qiagen OneStep RT-PCR kit. TCRdb redid the processing of the public reads, applying fastp at Q25 and MiXCR, and retained in-frame beta chains. Rows matching on CDR3 protein sequence are summarized as one entry with the most common DNA and genes. Across this sample there are about 720,000 distinct CDR3 sequences, with less than 20% seen only once. Under 10% of the sample lies in the top ten. Sequencing was done on a sample of blood. The source of these receptors is a man between 18 and 35 years old with Graves' hyperthyroidism.

This clonotype appeared a few times. This rearrangement joins TRBV5-6 to TRBJ2-1; 8 positions agree with TRBD2. The germline V gene encodes CDR1 SGHDT and CDR2 YYEEEE. This CDR3 region has 18 residues. The V segment lost 3 bases and the J segment 0 bases; nucleotides outside the gene matches: 11. CDR3 DNA sequence: TGTGCCAGCAGCTCTACCGCGGGGGGACACTCCTCCTACAATGAGCAGTTCTTC. Its translation is CASSSTAGGHSSYNEQFF.

This clonotype appeared a few times. This chain uses TRBV3-1 with TRBJ1-5; D is possibly TRBD1 (6 bases). Trimming removed 3 bases at V and 0 bases at J, with 9 bases between. Germline values: CDR1 LGHDT, CDR2 YNNKEL (reference sequence). The CDR3 covers 15 residues. The DNA of the CDR3 is TGTGCCAGCAGCCAGTACAGGGATAGCAATCAGCCCCAGCATTTT. It is translated as CASSQYRDSNQPQHF. Full variable domain (rest looked up from reference TRBV3-1 and TRBJ1-5): DTAVSQTPKYLVTQMGNDKSIKCEQNLGHDTMYWYKQDSKKFLKIMFSYNNKELIINETVPNRFSPKSPDKAHLNLHINSLELGDSAVYFCASSQYRDSNQPQHFGDGTRLSIL.

V and J are TRBV25-1 and TRBJ2-1, with TRBD2 matching over 9 bases. Trimming took 6 bases from V and 9 from J; bases not matched to a gene: 12. CDR1 and CDR2 from the germline V gene are MGHDK and SYGVNS. CDR3 length: 15 residues. CDR3 DNA: TGTGCCAGCAGCGCTTCATGGACTAGCGCCCTTGAGCAGTTCTTC. Translated, it gives CASSASWTSALEQFF. Filled out from reference TRBV25-1 and TRBJ2-1, the complete variable domain reads EADIYQTPRYLVIGTGKKITLECSQTMGHDKMYWYQQDPGMELHLIHYSYGVNSTEKGDLSSESTVSRIRTEHFPLTLESARPSHTSQYLCASSASWTSALEQFFGPGTRLTVL.

Only a few counts were recorded for this clonotype. The chain joins TRBV20-1 to TRBJ2-3; 14 positions match TRBD2. The junction had 5 bases not matched to a gene; V was cut back by 1 base and J by 2 bases. The CDR3 contains 17 residues. The germline CDR1 and CDR2 sequences are DFQATT and SNEGSKA (reference sequence). The CDR3 DNA reads TGCAGTGCTAGAGTGGGGACTAGCGGGAGACCCACAGATACGCAGTATTTT. Translation gives CSARVGTSGRPTDTQYF.

This clonotype was observed many times. The rearrangement uses TRBV16 and TRBJ2-7; 12 bases fit TRBD2. Germline CDR1 reads KGHSY; CDR2 reads FQNENV. With 2 bases clipped from V and 4 bases from J, the junction kept 3 bases outside the gene matches. CDR3 length: 15 residues. This CDR3 reads CASSQGTSGLYEQYF. In DNA, the CDR3 is TGTGCCAGCAGCCAAGGGACTAGCGGGCTGTACGAGCAGTACTTC. The whole variable domain, filled in from reference TRBV16 and TRBJ2-7, reads GEEVAQTPKHLVRGEGQKAKLYCAPIKGHSYVFWYQQVLKNEFKFLISFQNENVFDETGMPKERFSAKCLPNSPCSLEIQATKLEDSAVYFCASSQGTSGLYEQYFGPGTRLTVT.

This clonotype was seen many times. V is TRBV28 and J is TRBJ2-7, with D possibly TRBD1 on 6 matching bases. The CDR3 is 12 amino acids. The germline CDR1 and CDR2 sequences are MDHEN and SYDVKM. V lost 6 bases and J 6 bases, leaving 12 bases between the germline ends. The CDR3 here is CASSLTGSEQYF. The CDR3 DNA follows: TGTGCCAGCAGCCTAACAGGGTCCGAGCAGTACTTC. The variable domain in full, completed from reference TRBV28 and TRBJ2-7, reads DVKVTQSSRYLVKRTGEKVFLECVQDMDHENMFWYRQDPGLGLRLIYFSYDVKMKEKGDIPEGYSVSREKKERFSLILESASTNQTSMYLCASSLTGSEQYFGPGTRLTVT.

The J gene is TRBJ1-1, the V gene TRBV20-1; D uncertain. Trimming cost V 5 bases and J 2 bases, with 15 bases left between them. The V gene's germline CDR1 is DFQATT and CDR2 SNEGSKA (reference sequence). The CDR3 sequence is 14 residues long. CDR3 loop: CSALQPAENTEAFF. The DNA of the CDR3 is TGCAGTGCTCTACAGCCAGCCGAAAACACTGAAGCTTTCTTT.

This clonotype was seen repeatedly, ten times or more. V usage is TRBV3-1 and J usage is TRBJ2-1; D unclear. The CDR3 totals 16 residues. Germline V gene data show CDR1 as LGHDT and CDR2 as YNNKEL (reference sequence). V shed 3 bases and J shed 4 bases, with 16 bases lying between them. For the CDR3, the DNA is TGTGCCAGCAGCCATCCCGACCCCTCGTCTTACAATGAGCAGTTCTTC. This translates into CASSHPDPSSYNEQFF.

This clonotype was seen many times. This chain joins TRBV24-1 and TRBJ1-5; D remains unclear. The CDR3 totals 12 residues. Germline lookup yields CDR1 KGHDR and CDR2 SFDVKD. Trimming removed 0 bases from V and 15 bases from J, with 11 bases in between. This CDR3 reads CATSDLHSLRHF. The CDR3 coding sequence is TGTGCCACCAGTGATTTGCACTCCTTGAGGCATTTT.